The entry below gives a single T cell receptor (beta chain) sequence along with its context. Its antigen is unidentified. The sample originates from a study of graft-versus-host responses after intestinal transplantation. In the study overall: Induction with anti-thymocyte globulin, then tacrolimus and steroids for about 3 years, was given to all recipients.

Measured with immunoSEQ multiplex PCR; TCRdb has only the in-frame clones, and not every one. The top ten clones hold roughly 1.1% of a sample with roughly 27,000 clones, over 65% of them seen once. Whole-study results and caveats: The recipient marrow held GvH clones, and some of them showed up first in ileum or blood. Association was observed between peak circulating GvH clone levels and early post-transplant HvG declines. Allografts of patients with graft-donor T cell macrochimerism showed high graft-versus-host to host-versus-graft clone ratios.

This receptor was taken from a human patient who received an intestinal transplant, so some T cells may come from the graft donor. The material was PBMCs, obtained approximately 29 days after intestinal transplant.

CDR3 sequence: CASSQDEWRTANYGYTF. The DNA for the CDR3 is TGCGCCAGCAGCCAAGACGAGTGGAGGACCGCTAACTATGGCTACACCTTC. The chain employs TRBV4-1 and TRBJ1-2, with D unresolved. This CDR3 is built from 17 residues. Germline loops: CDR1 MGHRA, CDR2 YSYEKL. V lost 0 bases and J 0 bases, leaving 14 bases between the germline ends.